The clone carrying this T cell receptor beta chain was counted once. Germline lookup yields CDR1 SGHNT and CDR2 YYREEE (reference sequence). V was trimmed by 5 bases and J by 3 bases, leaving 11 bases between them. The CDR3 extends over 13 amino acids. Repertoires were generated with immunoSEQ multiplex PCR, while TCRdb's copy carries only in-frame clones and drops some. The table has some 110,000 clones, about 90% seen once; the top ten hold 1.6%. These data are taken from a study of T cell changes during pregnancy in multiple sclerosis. The sequencing here drew on peripheral blood, taken before pregnancy. The rearrangement uses TRBV5-4 and TRBJ2-5, with D possibly TRBD1 on 5 matching bases. The sequence was collected from a female donor with multiple sclerosis, enrolled in a pregnancy study. The DNA for the CDR3 is TGTGCCAGCAGAAAAAAAGGGGAAGAGACCCAGTACTTC. Translation gives CASRKKGEETQYF.